The next 24 T cell receptor beta chains were all read from a single sample in a study of monozygotic twins with inflammatory bowel disease. With the 5' RACE reads reprocessed, TCRdb shows one record per CDR3 protein and no DNA. The sample holds fewer than 200,000 distinct CDR3 sequences. Sequenced input: blood. These receptors were collected from a human donor with ulcerative colitis or Crohn's disease, or a healthy co-twin of an affected twin (not recorded which).

The rearrangement joins TRBV7-9 to TRBJ2-7. Germline V gives CDR1 SEHNR, CDR2 FQNEAQ (reference sequence). The CDR3 consists of 14 residues. The CDR3 here is CASSSETSSYEQYF.

The chain is built from TRBV27 and TRBJ1-2; TCRdb returns TRBD1, unconfirmable since there is no DNA. The CDR3 covers 14 residues. The V gene's germline CDR1 is MNHEY and CDR2 SMNVEV (reference sequence). CDR3 amino acids: CASKPGTGGYGYTF.

The chain employs TRBV20-1 and TRBJ2-1; TCRdb's D call of TRBD2 is untestable without DNA. Germline CDR1 DFQATT, CDR2 SNEGSKA (reference sequence). The CDR3 consists of 16 residues. This chain's CDR3 is CSASRLAVTSYNEQFF.

The CDR3 protein is CASSFAVSSFYEQYF. The chain recombines TRBV12-3 or TRBV12-4 with TRBJ2-7. There are 15 residues in the CDR3.

The V gene is TRBV27, the J gene TRBJ2-7; TCRdb's D call, TRBD1, is unchecked because there is no DNA. The CDR3 runs to 14 residues. Germline CDR1 and CDR2: MNHEY and SMNVEV (reference sequence). The CDR3 protein is CASSKLGQGYEQYF.

This sequence joins TRBV2 and TRBJ2-3; lacking DNA, the TRBD2 call made by TCRdb goes unchecked. CDR1 SNHLY and CDR2 FYNNEI come from the germline V gene. CDR3 length: 16 residues. The CDR3 is CASRDPTSGILDTQYF.

The chain links TRBV6-1 to TRBJ1-3; TCRdb's D call, TRBD1, is unchecked because there is no DNA. CDR1 is MNHNS and CDR2 is SASEGT in the germline V gene. There are 15 residues in the CDR3. The CDR3 reads CASRQTGEGGNTIYF.

The V gene is TRBV29-1, the J gene TRBJ2-1; as DNA is missing, the TRBD1 call by TCRdb cannot be tested. The length of the CDR3 is 11 residues. Germline assignment: CDR1 SQVTM and CDR2 ANQGSEA. This CDR3 is CSVERGNEQFF.

This rearrangement joins TRBV4-3 to TRBJ2-3; the TCRdb call, TRBD1, lacks DNA for checking. The CDR3 loop spans 14 amino acids. CDR1 and CDR2 (germline): LGHNA, YSLEER. CDR3 sequence: CASSEVAGTDTQYF.

The chain has TRBV27 and TRBJ1-5; TCRdb selects TRBD1, and the lack of DNA leaves this call unchecked. This CDR3 has 14 amino acids. Germline assignment: CDR1 MNHEY and CDR2 SMNVEV (reference sequence). This CDR3 is CASSTYRVDQPQHF.

This chain connects TRBV7-8 to TRBJ2-7; the TCRdb D gene call, TRBD1, has no DNA to confirm it. The CDR3 runs to 16 residues. Germline CDR1 is SGHVS and CDR2 is FQNEAQ. The CDR3 sequence: CASSLAWDRGTYEQYF. The full variable domain, its missing parts supplied by reference TRBV7-8 and TRBJ2-7, is GAGVSQSPRYKVAKRGQDVALRCDPISGHVSLFWYQQALGQGPEFLTYFQNEAQLDKSGLPSDRFFAERPEGSVSTLKIQRTQQEDSAVYLCASSLAWDRGTYEQYFGPGTRLTVT.

This chain uses TRBV7-2 with TRBJ2-2; TCRdb's assignment of TRBD2 cannot be checked, as there is no DNA. This CDR3 contains 15 residues. The germline V gene encodes CDR1 SGHTA and CDR2 FQGNSA. Here the CDR3 reads CASSRRPRNTGELFF.

The chain couples TRBV29-1 to TRBJ2-6. The V gene's germline CDR1 is SQVTM and CDR2 ANQGSEA. This CDR3 is built from 13 residues. This chain's CDR3 is CSVSNSGANVLTF.

The chain couples TRBV29-1 to TRBJ2-7; TCRdb picks TRBD1, but there is no DNA to check that call. The germline CDR1 and CDR2 sequences are SQVTM and ANQGSEA. The CDR3 is 13 amino acids. CDR3 protein: CSVQDRDSYEQYF.

V is TRBV7-9 and J is TRBJ1-1. Germline CDR1 is SEHNR and CDR2 is FQNEAQ (reference sequence). The CDR3 loop spans 16 amino acids. The CDR3 sequence is CASSPDWEEFNTEAFF.

V gene TRBV3-1 combines with J gene TRBJ1-4. In germline, CDR1 is LGHDT, CDR2 YNNKEL (reference sequence). This CDR3 contains 14 residues. CDR3 amino acids: CASRQGIANEKLFF.

The chain is built from TRBV20-1 and TRBJ1-6; with no DNA, the TCRdb D assignment of TRBD1 cannot be verified. CDR3 size: 18 residues. From germline, CDR1 is DFQATT and CDR2 SNEGSKA (reference sequence). The CDR3 protein is CSAIWGQGAESYNSPLHF.

The chain combines TRBV4-2 with TRBJ1-5; the D call from TCRdb, TRBD1, cannot be confirmed without DNA. The V gene's germline CDR1 is LGHNA and CDR2 YNFKEQ. This CDR3 has 16 residues. The CDR3 loop is CASSQDLGRGNQPQHF.

The rearrangement links TRBV19 to TRBJ2-1; TCRdb picks TRBD1, but there is no DNA to check that call. This CDR3 region has 16 residues. Germline V gene lookup returns CDR1 LNHDA and CDR2 SQIVND (reference sequence). The CDR3 sequence is CASKGSPDRAYNEQFF.

The chain employs TRBV5-1 and TRBJ1-1; TCRdb returns TRBD1, unconfirmable since there is no DNA. Germline lookup yields CDR1 SGHRS and CDR2 YFSETQ. The CDR3 covers 13 residues. The CDR3 here is CASSLPGNTEAFF.

The chain employs TRBV5-1 and TRBJ2-3; TCRdb's D call, TRBD1, is unchecked because there is no DNA. The V gene's germline CDR1 is SGHRS and CDR2 YFSETQ. The CDR3 totals 17 residues. CDR3 loop: CASSSRAWGQVRDTQYF. Full variable domain (missing parts from reference TRBV5-1 and TRBJ2-3): KAGVTQTPRYLIKTRGQQVTLSCSPISGHRSVSWYQQTPGQGLQFLFEYFSETQRNKGNFPGRFSGRQFSNSRSEMNVSTLELGDSALYLCASSSRAWGQVRDTQYFGPGTRLTVL.

V is TRBV6-5 and J is TRBJ1-1. Germline V CDR1 and CDR2: MNHEY, SVGAGI. The CDR3 length is 14 residues. CDR3 protein: CASSYAVDGYEAFF.

The rearrangement uses TRBV13 and TRBJ2-1; as DNA is missing, the TRBD1 call by TCRdb cannot be tested. The CDR3 runs 13 residues. CDR1 is PRHDT and CDR2 is FYEKMQ in the germline V gene (reference sequence). CDR3 region: CASRIPTVDEQFF. The entire variable domain, with the rest obtained from reference TRBV13 and TRBJ2-1, is as follows: AAGVIQSPRHLIKEKRETATLKCYPIPRHDTVYWYQQGPGQDPQFLISFYEKMQSDKGSIPDRFSAQQFSDYHSELNMSSLELGDSALYFCASRIPTVDEQFFGPGTRLTVL.

V usage is TRBV28 and J usage is TRBJ2-5; the TCRdb call, TRBD1, lacks DNA for checking. The CDR3 loop spans 15 amino acids. Looked up from germline, CDR1 is MDHEN and CDR2 is SYDVKM. CDR3 amino acids: CASSLRTGFQETQYF.